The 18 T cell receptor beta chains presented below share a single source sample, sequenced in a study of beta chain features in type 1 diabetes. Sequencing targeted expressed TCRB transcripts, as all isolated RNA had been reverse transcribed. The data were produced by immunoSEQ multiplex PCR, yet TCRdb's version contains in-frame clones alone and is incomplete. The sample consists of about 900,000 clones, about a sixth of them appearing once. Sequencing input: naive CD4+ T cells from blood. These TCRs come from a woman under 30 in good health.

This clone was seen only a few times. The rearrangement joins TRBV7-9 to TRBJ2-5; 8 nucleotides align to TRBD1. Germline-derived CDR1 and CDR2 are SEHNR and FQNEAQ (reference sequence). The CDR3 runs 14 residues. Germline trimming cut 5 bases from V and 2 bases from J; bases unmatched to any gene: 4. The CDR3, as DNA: TGTGCCAGCAGCAGGGACAGGCTACAAGAGACCCAGTACTTC. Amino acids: CASSRDRLQETQYF.

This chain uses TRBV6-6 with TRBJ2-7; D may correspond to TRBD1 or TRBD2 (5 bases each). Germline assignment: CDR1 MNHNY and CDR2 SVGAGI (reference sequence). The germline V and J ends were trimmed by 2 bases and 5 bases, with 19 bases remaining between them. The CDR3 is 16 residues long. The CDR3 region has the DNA TGTGCCAGCAGTTACCCAGGGATAGCCGGGGCCAACGAGCAGTACTTC. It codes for CASSYPGIAGANEQYF.

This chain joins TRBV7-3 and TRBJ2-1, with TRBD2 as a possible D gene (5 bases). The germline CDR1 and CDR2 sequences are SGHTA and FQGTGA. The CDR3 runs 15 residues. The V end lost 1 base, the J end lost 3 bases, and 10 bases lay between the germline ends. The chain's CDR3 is CASSLSGRHYNEQFF. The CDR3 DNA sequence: TGTGCCAGCAGCTTAAGTGGGAGACACTACAATGAGCAGTTCTTC.

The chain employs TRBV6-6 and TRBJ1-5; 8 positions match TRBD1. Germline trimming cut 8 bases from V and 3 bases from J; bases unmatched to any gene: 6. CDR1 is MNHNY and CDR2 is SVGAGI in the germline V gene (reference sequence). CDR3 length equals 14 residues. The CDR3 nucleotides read TGTGCCAGCCGATTGGACAGGGACAATCAGCCCCAGCATTTT. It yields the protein CASRLDRDNQPQHF.

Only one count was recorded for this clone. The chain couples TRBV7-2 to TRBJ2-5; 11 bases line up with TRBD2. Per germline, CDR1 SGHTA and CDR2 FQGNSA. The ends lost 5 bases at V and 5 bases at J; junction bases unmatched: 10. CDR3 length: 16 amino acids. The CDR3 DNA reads TGTGCCAGCAGCCAATGGACTAGCGGGCCGGGGGAGACCCAGTACTTC. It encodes CASSQWTSGPGETQYF.

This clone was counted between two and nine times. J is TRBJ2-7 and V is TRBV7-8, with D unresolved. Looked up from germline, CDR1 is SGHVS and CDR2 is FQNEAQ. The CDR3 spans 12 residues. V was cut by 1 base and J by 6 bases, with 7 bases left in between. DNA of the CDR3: TGTGCCAGCAGCTTAGATATGGGCGAGCAGTACTTC. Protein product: CASSLDMGEQYF. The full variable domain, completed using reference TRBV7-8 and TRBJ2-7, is GAGVSQSPRYKVAKRGQDVALRCDPISGHVSLFWYQQALGQGPEFLTYFQNEAQLDKSGLPSDRFFAERPEGSVSTLKIQRTQQEDSAVYLCASSLDMGEQYFGPGTRLTVT.

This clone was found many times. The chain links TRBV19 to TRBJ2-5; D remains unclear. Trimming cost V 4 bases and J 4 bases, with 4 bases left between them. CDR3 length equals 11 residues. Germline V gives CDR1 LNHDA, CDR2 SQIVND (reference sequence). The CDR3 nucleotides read TGTGCCAGTAGTACCGGAGAGACCCAGTACTTC. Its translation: CASSTGETQYF.

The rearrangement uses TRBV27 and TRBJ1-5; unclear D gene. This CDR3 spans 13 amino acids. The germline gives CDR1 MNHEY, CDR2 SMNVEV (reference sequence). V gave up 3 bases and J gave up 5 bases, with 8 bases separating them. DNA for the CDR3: TGTGCCAGCAGTTTCCGGATTTATCAGCCCCAGCATTTT. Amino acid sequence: CASSFRIYQPQHF.

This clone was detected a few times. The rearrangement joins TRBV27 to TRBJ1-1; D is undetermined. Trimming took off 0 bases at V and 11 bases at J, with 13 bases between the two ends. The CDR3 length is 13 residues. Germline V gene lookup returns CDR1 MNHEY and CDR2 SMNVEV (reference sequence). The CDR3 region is CASSLSIIGPAFF. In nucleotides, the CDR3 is TGTGCCAGCAGTTTATCGATTATCGGTCCGGCTTTCTTT.

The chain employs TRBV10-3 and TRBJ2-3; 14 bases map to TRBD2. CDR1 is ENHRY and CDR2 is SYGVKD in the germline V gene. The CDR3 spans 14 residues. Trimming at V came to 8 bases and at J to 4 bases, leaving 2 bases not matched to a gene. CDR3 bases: TGTGCCATCGGGACTAGCGGGAGAGCAGATACGCAGTATTTT. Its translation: CAIGTSGRADTQYF.

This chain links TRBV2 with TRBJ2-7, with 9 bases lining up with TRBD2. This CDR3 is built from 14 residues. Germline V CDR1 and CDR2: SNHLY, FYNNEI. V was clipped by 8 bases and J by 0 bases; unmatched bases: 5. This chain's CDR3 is CASRGLAFSYEQYF. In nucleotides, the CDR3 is TGTGCCAGCCGGGGACTAGCCTTCTCCTACGAGCAGTACTTC.

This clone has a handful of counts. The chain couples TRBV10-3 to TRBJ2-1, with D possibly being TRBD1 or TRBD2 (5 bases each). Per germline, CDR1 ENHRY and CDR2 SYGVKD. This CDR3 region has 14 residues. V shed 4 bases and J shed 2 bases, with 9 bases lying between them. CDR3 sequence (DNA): TGTGCCATCAGTGTTCGGGGCACCTACAATGAGCAGTTCTTC. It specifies CAISVRGTYNEQFF.

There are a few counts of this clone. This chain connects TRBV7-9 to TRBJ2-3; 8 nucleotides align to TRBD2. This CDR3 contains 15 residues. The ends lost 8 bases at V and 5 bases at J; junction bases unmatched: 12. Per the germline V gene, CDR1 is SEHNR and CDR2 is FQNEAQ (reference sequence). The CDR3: CASGGLDYSLDTQYF. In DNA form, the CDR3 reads TGTGCCAGCGGGGGACTAGATTATTCCTTAGATACGCAGTATTTT.

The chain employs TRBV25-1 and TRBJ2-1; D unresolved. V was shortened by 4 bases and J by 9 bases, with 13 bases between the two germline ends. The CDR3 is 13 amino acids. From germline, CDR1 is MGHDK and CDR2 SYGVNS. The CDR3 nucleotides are TGTGCCAGCAGTGTACGACCCGCTACTGAGCAGTTCTTC. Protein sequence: CASSVRPATEQFF.

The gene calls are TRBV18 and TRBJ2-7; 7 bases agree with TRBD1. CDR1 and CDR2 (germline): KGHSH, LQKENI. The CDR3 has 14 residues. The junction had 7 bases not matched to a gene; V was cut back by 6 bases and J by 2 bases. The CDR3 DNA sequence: TGTGCCAGCTCCGGACAGGCCGGACCCTACGAGCAGTACTTC. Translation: CASSGQAGPYEQYF.

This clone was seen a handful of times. This chain's CDR3 is CATRKQGSNYGYTF. Written as DNA, the CDR3 is TGTGCCACCCGCAAACAGGGGAGCAACTATGGCTACACCTTC. This chain uses TRBV27 with TRBJ1-2, with TRBD1 identical over 7 bases. Per germline, CDR1 MNHEY and CDR2 SMNVEV (reference sequence). The CDR3 is 14 residues long. Trimming at V came to 10 bases and at J to 2 bases, leaving 10 bases not matched to a gene.

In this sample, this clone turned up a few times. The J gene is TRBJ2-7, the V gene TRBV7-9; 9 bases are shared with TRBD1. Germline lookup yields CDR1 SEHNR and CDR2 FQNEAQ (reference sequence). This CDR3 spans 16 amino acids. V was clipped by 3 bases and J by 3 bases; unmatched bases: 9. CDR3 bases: TGTGCCAGCAGCTTCCTTCACAGGGGGCGGCTCTACGAGCAGTACTTC. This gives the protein CASSFLHRGRLYEQYF. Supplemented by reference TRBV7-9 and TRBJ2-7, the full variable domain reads DTGVSQNPRHKITKRGQNVTFRCDPISEHNRLYWYRQTLGQGPEFLTYFQNEAQLEKSRLLSDRFSAERPKGSFSTLEIQRTEQGDSAMYLCASSFLHRGRLYEQYFGPGTRLTVT.

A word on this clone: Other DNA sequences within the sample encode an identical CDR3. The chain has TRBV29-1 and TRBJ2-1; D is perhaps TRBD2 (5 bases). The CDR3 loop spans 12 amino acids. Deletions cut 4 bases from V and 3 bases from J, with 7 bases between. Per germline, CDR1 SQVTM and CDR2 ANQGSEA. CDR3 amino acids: CSVASGYNEQFF. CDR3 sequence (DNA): TGCAGCGTTGCCAGCGGCTACAATGAGCAGTTCTTC.